A single sample gave rise to the 20 T cell receptor beta chains below, sequenced in a study of identical twins. From the 5' RACE reads, TCRdb called clonotypes with MiXCR, one entry per CDR3 protein. The sample lists about 340,000 distinct CDR3 sequences; about 12% were seen once. These sequences were also reported in another study, on yellow fever vaccine responses in identical twins.

Sequenced: CD8+ T cells sorted from blood. These receptors all stem from a woman between 18 and 29 years old in good health.

This clonotype was detected a few times. This chain joins TRBV5-1 and TRBJ1-2; TRBD1 matches at 9 bases. CDR3 length equals 13 residues. Germline trimming cut 4 bases from V and 7 bases from J; bases unmatched to any gene: 5. Germline values: CDR1 SGHRS, CDR2 YFSETQ. The CDR3, as DNA: TGCGCCAGCAGCGGGACAGGGCTTGTTGGCTACACCTTC. Protein product: CASSGTGLVGYTF.

This clonotype appeared many times. The chain links TRBV6-6 to TRBJ2-2; 8 bases match TRBD1. Germline V gives CDR1 MNHNY, CDR2 SVGAGI (reference sequence). The trim removed 4 bases at V and 5 bases at J, leaving 0 bases unmatched. This CDR3 spans 13 amino acids. The CDR3 loop reads CASSWTGTGELFF. The CDR3 DNA is TGTGCCAGCAGTTGGACAGGGACCGGGGAGCTGTTTTTT.

This clonotype was seen more than once but under ten times. The gene calls are TRBV5-6 and TRBJ1-2; D is uncertain. Per the germline V gene, CDR1 is SGHDT and CDR2 is YYEEEE. The V end lost 0 bases, the J end lost 1 base, and 4 bases lay between the germline ends. There are 13 residues in the CDR3. CDR3 protein: CASSLGNNYGYTF. The CDR3 DNA follows: TGTGCCAGCAGCTTGGGTAATAACTATGGCTACACCTTC.

The chain uses TRBV11-2 and TRBJ2-3; D call uncertain. The CDR3 length is 13 residues. Trimming cost V 7 bases and J 1 base, with 9 bases left between them. Germline-derived CDR1 and CDR2 are SGHAT and FQNNGV. CDR3 nucleotides: TGTGCCAGCACCACTCTGGGCACAGATACGCAGTATTTT. Protein product: CASTTLGTDTQYF.

This chain uses TRBV10-3 with TRBJ2-1; 12 bases map to TRBD2. V shed 2 bases and J 0 bases; nucleotides not matched to a gene: 5. The CDR3 covers 18 residues. Germline values: CDR1 ENHRY, CDR2 SYGVKD. The CDR3 DNA sequence: TGTGCCATCAGTGAGCCCGAGACTAGCGGGAGCTCCTACAATGAGCAGTTCTTC. This sequence encodes CAISEPETSGSSYNEQFF.

The rearrangement joins TRBV3-1 to TRBJ2-2; no clear D. There are 13 residues in the CDR3. Germline CDR1 and CDR2: LGHDT and YNNKEL (reference sequence). V was trimmed by 0 bases and J by 7 bases, leaving 6 bases between them. The CDR3: CASSQERGGELFF. The DNA of the CDR3 is TGTGCCAGCAGCCAAGAGAGAGGCGGGGAGCTGTTTTTT.

The gene calls are TRBV27 and TRBJ1-2, with D maybe TRBD1 (5 bases). The V gene's germline CDR1 is MNHEY and CDR2 SMNVEV (reference sequence). This CDR3 spans 13 amino acids. V was shortened by 1 base and J by 2 bases, with 5 bases between the two germline ends. The CDR3 coding sequence is TGTGCCAGCAGTTTATGGGGGAACTATGGCTACACCTTC. Translating gives CASSLWGNYGYTF.

This chain links TRBV4-2 with TRBJ1-3, with D perhaps matching TRBD1 (6 bases). Germline V CDR1 and CDR2: LGHNA, YNFKEQ. The CDR3 has 16 amino acids. V was trimmed by 1 base and J by 1 base, leaving 11 bases between them. CDR3 in DNA: TGTGCCAGCAGCCAAGCGCAGGGGACGTCTGGAAACACCATATATTTT. Amino acid sequence: CASSQAQGTSGNTIYF.

This clonotype was seen a handful of times. V and J are TRBV20-1 and TRBJ2-7; TRBD2 is a possible D gene (6 bases). V shed 1 base and J shed 0 bases, with 10 bases lying between them. The CDR3 length is 14 residues. The germline V gene has CDR1 DFQATT and CDR2 SNEGSKA (reference sequence). CDR3 coding DNA: TGCAGTGCTAGAGGAGCGGGCAACTCCTACGAGCAGTACTTC. This codes for CSARGAGNSYEQYF.

V gene TRBV18 combines with J gene TRBJ2-2, with D possibly matching TRBD1 (6 bases). This CDR3 is 15 amino acids long. The germline V and J ends were trimmed by 3 bases and 2 bases, with 10 bases remaining between them. Germline V lookup: CDR1 KGHSH, CDR2 LQKENI. The CDR3 is CASSPDRLNTGELFF. The CDR3 bases are TGTGCCAGCTCACCTGACAGGCTCAACACCGGGGAGCTGTTTTTT.

This clonotype has a handful of counts. The chain recombines TRBV7-9 with TRBJ1-1; 8 nucleotides match TRBD1. Germline CDR1 and CDR2: SEHNR and FQNEAQ (reference sequence). The CDR3 runs 15 residues. V lost 4 bases and J lost 4; bases outside the gene matches: 8. CDR3 DNA: TGTGCCAGCAGCTCAGGACAGGGCGCCGGCACTGAAGCTTTCTTT. Translated, it gives CASSSGQGAGTEAFF.

This clonotype was observed many times. V and J are TRBV9 and TRBJ1-4, with 9 nucleotides matching TRBD1. J lost 1 base, V lost 3 bases, and 1 base had no gene match. Per germline, CDR1 SGDLS and CDR2 YYNGEE. CDR3 length equals 15 residues. The CDR3 coding sequence is TGTGCCAGCAGCGAGGGACAGGGAACTAATGAAAAACTGTTTTTT. Amino acid sequence: CASSEGQGTNEKLFF.

The rearrangement joins TRBV27 to TRBJ2-3; D possibly corresponds to TRBD2 (5 bases). CDR1 MNHEY and CDR2 SMNVEV come from the germline V gene (reference sequence). The CDR3 extends over 15 amino acids. V was trimmed by 5 bases and J by 2 bases, leaving 14 bases between them. CDR3 residues: CASSPGSLNTDTQYF. CDR3 sequence (DNA): TGTGCCAGCAGTCCTGGGAGTTTAAACACAGATACGCAGTATTTT.

This clonotype was counted ten times or more. This chain links TRBV5-1 with TRBJ1-2; tentative D call: TRBD1 (5 bases). The CDR3 extends over 13 amino acids. V was pared by 4 bases and J by 4 bases, with 11 bases between. From germline, CDR1 is SGHRS and CDR2 YFSETQ. CDR3 in amino acids: CASSGDARYGYTF. CDR3 nucleotides: TGCGCCAGCAGCGGGGACGCACGCTATGGCTACACCTTC.

Written as DNA, the CDR3 is TGCAGCGTTGTAGGGGGCGGTGAAAAACTGTTTTTT. It encodes CSVVGGGEKLFF. The genes are TRBV29-1 and TRBJ1-4; 7 bases agree with TRBD1. Trimming removed 4 bases from V and 7 bases from J; junction bases left unmatched: 3. CDR3 length: 12 residues. CDR1 is SQVTM and CDR2 is ANQGSEA in the germline V gene.

This clonotype has a handful of counts. The chain recombines TRBV7-6 with TRBJ1-4, with D unclear. This CDR3 has 15 residues. Germline CDR1 is SGHVS and CDR2 is FNYEAQ. Trimming took 1 base from V and 1 from J, leaving 7 bases between them. CDR3 sequence (DNA): TGTGCCAGCAGCTTAGTTCCGGGAACTAATGAAAAACTGTTTTTT. Translated, it gives CASSLVPGTNEKLFF.

A few counts support this clonotype. The V call is TRBV28, the J call TRBJ2-2; 10 nucleotides agree with TRBD1. Germline values: CDR1 MDHEN, CDR2 SYDVKM. V shed 3 bases and J 0 bases; nucleotides not matched to a gene: 13. The CDR3 has 20 amino acids. CDR3 in amino acids: CASSFLKGQGVWSNTGELFF. The CDR3 bases are TGTGCCAGCAGTTTTCTTAAAGGACAGGGGGTCTGGTCGAACACCGGGGAGCTGTTTTTT.

In the case of this clonotype: An end of the junction does not agree with germline; a read error may underlie this. This chain links TRBV3-1 with TRBJ2-1; D perhaps matches TRBD1 (6 bases). CDR1 LGHDT and CDR2 YNNKEL come from the germline V gene (reference sequence). This CDR3 is 13 amino acids long. The CDR3 coding sequence is TGTGCCTGCAGCTCCGAAGGGGGCAATGAGCAGTTCTTC. The encoded protein is CACSSEGGNEQFF.

This clonotype was counted many times. The chain joins TRBV6-1 to TRBJ2-3; 9 bases are a match to TRBD1. CDR1 is MNHNS and CDR2 is SASEGT in the germline V gene. The ends lost 5 bases at V and 4 bases at J; junction bases unmatched: 4. There are 14 residues in the CDR3. The CDR3 nucleotides read TGTGCCAGCAGTCTTGGACAGGGGCCAGATACGCAGTATTTT. Residues: CASSLGQGPDTQYF.

This clonotype was seen more than once but under ten times. The chain recombines TRBV27 with TRBJ2-7; a possible D gene is TRBD2 (5 bases). V was cut by 5 bases and J by 3 bases, with 20 bases left in between. The germline CDR1 and CDR2 sequences are MNHEY and SMNVEV (reference sequence). The CDR3 is 16 residues long. DNA of the CDR3: TGTGCCAGCAGTGCGACAACTAGTATGATAGTCTACGAGCAGTACTTC. Amino acid sequence: CASSATTSMIVYEQYF.